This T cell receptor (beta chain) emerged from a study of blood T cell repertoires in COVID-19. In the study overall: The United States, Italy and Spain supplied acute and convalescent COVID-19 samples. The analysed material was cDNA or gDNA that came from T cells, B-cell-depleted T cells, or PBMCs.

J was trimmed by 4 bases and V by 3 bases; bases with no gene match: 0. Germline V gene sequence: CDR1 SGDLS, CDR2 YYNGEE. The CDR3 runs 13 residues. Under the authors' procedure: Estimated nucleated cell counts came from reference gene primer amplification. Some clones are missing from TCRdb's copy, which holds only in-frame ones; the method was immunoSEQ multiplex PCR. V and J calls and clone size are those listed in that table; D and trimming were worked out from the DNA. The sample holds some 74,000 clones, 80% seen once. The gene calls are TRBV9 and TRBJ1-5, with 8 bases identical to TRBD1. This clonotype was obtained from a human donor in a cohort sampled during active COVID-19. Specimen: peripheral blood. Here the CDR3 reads CASSGTGNQPQHF. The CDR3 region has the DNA TGTGCCAGCAGCGGGACAGGGAATCAGCCCCAGCATTTT.